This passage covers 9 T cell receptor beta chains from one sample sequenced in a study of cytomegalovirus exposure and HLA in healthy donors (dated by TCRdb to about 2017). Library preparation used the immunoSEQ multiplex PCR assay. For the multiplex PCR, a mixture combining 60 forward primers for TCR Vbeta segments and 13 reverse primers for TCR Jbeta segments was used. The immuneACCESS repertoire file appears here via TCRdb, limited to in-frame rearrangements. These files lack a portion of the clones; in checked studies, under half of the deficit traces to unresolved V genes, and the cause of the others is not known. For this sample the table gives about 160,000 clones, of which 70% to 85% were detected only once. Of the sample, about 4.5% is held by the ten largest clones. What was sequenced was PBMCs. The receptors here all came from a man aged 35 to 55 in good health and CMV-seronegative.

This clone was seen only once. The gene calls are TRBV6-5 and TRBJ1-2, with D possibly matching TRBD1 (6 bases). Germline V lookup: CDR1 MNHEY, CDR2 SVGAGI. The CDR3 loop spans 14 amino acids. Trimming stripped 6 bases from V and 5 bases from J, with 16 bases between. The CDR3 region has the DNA TGTGCCAGCAGAGATGACAGGAGACCTTATGGCTACACCTTC. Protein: CASRDDRRPYGYTF.

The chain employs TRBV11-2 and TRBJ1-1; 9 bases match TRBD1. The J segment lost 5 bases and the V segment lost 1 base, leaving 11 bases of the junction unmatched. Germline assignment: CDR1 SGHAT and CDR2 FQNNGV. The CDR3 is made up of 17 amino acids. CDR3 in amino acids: CASSLGNRGPRGTEAFF. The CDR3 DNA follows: TGTGCCAGCAGCTTAGGGAACAGGGGGCCGCGGGGGACTGAAGCTTTCTTT.

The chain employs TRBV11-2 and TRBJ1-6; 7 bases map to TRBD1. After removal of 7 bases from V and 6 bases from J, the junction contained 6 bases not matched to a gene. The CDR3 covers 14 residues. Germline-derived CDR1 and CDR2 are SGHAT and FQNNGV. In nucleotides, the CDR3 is TGTGCCAGCACCGGGGGACAGCGTAATTCACCCCTCCACTTT. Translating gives CASTGGQRNSPLHF.

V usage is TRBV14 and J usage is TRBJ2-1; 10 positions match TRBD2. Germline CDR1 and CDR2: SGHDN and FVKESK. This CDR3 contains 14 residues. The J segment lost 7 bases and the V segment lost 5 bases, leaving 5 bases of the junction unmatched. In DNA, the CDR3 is TGTGCCAGCAGCGTAACTAGCGGGGCGAATGAGCAGTTCTTC. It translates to CASSVTSGANEQFF.

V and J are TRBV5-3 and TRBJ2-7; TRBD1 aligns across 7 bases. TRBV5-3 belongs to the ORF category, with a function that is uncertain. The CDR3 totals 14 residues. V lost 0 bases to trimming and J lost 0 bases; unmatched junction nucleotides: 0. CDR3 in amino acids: CARSLGDSSYEQYF. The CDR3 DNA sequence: TGTGCCAGAAGCTTGGGGGACAGCTCCTACGAGCAGTACTTC.

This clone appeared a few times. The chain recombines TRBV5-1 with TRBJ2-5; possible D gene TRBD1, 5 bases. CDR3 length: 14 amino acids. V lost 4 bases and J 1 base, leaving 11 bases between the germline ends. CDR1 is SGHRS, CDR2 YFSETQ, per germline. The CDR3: CASSIETAQETQYF. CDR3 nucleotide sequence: TGCGCCAGCAGCATCGAGACAGCCCAAGAGACCCAGTACTTC.

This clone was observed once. CDR3: CASSPTGTVTYQPQHF. The CDR3 bases are TGTGCCAGCTCACCAACCGGAACAGTTACTTATCAGCCCCAGCATTTT. The J gene is TRBJ1-5, the V gene TRBV18; D unresolved. The CDR3 is made up of 16 amino acids. The V end was cut by 2 bases, the J end by 5 bases, with 16 bases between. CDR1 and CDR2 (germline): KGHSH, LQKENI.

The CDR3 is CASSPPSLVGTSRGEQYF. In nucleotides, the CDR3 is TGTGCCAGCTCACCACCGAGCTTAGTCGGGACATCCCGAGGGGAGCAGTACTTC. The chain employs TRBV18 and TRBJ2-7, with TRBD1 as a possible D gene (6 bases). Germline CDR1 reads KGHSH; CDR2 reads LQKENI. V lost 0 bases to trimming and J lost 7 bases, with 25 bases between them. This CDR3 contains 18 residues. The whole variable domain, filled in from reference TRBV18 and TRBJ2-7, reads NAGVMQNPRHLVRRRGQEARLRCSPMKGHSHVYWYRQLPEEGLKFMVYLQKENIIDESGMPKERFSAEFPKEGPSILRIQQVVRGDSAAYFCASSPPSLVGTSRGEQYFGPGTRLTVT.

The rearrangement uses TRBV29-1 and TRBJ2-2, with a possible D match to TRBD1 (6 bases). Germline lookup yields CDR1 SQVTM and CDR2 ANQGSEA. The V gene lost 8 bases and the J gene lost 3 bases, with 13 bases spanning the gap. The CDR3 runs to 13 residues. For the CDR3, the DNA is TGCAGCATCCGGGACAAAGACACCGGGGAGCTGTTTTTT. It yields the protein CSIRDKDTGELFF.